This record looks at one T cell receptor (beta chain) sequence and its context. Antigen: not known. The study ran its PCR with 60 Vbeta and 13 Jbeta primers. The data were produced by immunoSEQ multiplex PCR, yet TCRdb's version contains in-frame clones alone and is incomplete. Found here are under 200,000 clones, 84% of them singletons; the top ten hold about 1%. This sample is part of a study of cytomegalovirus exposure and HLA in healthy donors. Study-wide findings and caveats: When a later analysis was performed, an Asian-associated ancestry cluster reportedly had fewer N-insertions than the roughly 700-donor mean.

It was healthy bone marrow donors who served as donors. The CDR3 runs 14 residues. Trimming shortened V by 6 bases and J by 3 bases, and 14 bases separated the two germline ends. Germline CDR1 and CDR2: MGHRA and YSYEKL. The chain employs TRBV4-1 and TRBJ1-2, with D maybe TRBD1 (5 bases). Sample: PBMCs. This clonotype was obtained from a man aged 25 to 40 in good health and CMV-seronegative. The CDR3 DNA reads TGCGCCAGCAGTCCACAGGTTTACGACTATGGCTACACCTTC. Translated: CASSPQVYDYGYTF.